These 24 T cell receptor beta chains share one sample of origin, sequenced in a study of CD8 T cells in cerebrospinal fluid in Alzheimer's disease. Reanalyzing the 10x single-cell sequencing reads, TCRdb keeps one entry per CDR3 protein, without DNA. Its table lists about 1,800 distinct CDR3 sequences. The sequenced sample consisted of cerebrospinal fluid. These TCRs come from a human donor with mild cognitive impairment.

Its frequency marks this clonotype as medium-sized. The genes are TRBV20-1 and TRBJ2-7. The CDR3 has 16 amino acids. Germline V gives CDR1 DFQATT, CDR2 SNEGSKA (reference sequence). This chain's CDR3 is CSARDLRTGWGYEQYF.

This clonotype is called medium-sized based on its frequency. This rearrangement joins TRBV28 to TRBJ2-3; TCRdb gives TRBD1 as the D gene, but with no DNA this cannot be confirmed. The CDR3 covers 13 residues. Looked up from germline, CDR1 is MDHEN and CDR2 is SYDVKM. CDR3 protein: CASSLSPGNTQYF.

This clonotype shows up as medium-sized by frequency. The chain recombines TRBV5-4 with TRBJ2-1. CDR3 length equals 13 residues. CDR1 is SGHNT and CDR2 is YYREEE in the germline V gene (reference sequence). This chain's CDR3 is CASSLAANNEQFF.

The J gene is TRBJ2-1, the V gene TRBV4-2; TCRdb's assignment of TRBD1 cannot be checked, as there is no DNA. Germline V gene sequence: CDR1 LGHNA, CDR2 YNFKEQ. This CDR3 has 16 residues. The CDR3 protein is CASSQDRQDRRGEQFF.

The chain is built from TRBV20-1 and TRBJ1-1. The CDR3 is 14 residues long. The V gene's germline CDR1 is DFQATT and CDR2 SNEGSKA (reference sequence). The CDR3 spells CSARLQGGGTEAFF.

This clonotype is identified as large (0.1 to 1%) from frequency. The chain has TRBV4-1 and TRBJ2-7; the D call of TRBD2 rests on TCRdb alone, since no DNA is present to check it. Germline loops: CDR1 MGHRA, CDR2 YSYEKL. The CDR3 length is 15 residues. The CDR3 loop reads CASSPEHSSLDEQYF.

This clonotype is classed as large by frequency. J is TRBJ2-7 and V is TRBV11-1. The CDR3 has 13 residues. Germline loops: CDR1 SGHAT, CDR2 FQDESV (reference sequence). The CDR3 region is CASTRTEDYEQYF.

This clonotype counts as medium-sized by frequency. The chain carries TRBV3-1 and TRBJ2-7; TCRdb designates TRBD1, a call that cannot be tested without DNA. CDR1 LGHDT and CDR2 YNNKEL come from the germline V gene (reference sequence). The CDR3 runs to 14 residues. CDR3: CASSQFLGGNEQYF.

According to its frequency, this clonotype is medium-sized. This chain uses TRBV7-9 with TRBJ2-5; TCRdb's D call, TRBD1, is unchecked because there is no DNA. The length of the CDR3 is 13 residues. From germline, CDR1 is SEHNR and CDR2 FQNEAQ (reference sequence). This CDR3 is CASLRGLQETQYF.

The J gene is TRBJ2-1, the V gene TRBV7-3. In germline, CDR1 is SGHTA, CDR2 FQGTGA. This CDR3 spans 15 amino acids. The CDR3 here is CASSSTESSYNEQFF.

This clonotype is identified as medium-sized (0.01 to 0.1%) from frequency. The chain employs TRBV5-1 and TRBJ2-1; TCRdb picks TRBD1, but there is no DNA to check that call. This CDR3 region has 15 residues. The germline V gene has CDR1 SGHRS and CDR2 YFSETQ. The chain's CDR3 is CASSPGTETYNEQFF.

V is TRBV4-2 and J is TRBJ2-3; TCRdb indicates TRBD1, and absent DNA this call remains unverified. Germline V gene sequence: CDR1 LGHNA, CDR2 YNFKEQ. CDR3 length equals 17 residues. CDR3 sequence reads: CASSLRVGGLRTDTQYF.

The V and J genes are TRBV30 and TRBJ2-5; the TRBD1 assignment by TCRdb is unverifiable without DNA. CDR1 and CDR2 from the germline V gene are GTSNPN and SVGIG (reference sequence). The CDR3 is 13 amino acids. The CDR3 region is CAWNKDRGETQYF. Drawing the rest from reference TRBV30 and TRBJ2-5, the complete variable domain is SQTIHQWPATLVQPVGSPLSLECTVEGTSNPNLYWYRQAAGRGLQLLFYSVGIGQISSEVPQNLSASRPQDRQFILSSKKLLLSDSGFYLCAWNKDRGETQYFGPGTRLLVL.

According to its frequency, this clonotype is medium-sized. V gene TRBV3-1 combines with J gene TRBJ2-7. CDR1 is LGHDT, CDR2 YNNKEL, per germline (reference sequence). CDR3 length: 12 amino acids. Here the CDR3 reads CASSQAAHEQYF.

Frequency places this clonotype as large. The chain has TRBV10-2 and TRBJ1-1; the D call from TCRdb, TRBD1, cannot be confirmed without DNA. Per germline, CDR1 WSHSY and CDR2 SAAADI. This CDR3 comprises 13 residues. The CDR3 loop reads CASAGQPNTEAFF.

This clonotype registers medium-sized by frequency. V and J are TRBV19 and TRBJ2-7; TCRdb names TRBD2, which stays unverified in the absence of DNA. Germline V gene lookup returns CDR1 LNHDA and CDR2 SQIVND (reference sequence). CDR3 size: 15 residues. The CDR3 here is CASSLLAGGEGEQYF.

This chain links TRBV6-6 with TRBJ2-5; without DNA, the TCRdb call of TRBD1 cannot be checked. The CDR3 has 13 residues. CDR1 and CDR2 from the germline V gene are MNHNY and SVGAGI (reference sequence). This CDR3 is CASKLGGPQTQYF.

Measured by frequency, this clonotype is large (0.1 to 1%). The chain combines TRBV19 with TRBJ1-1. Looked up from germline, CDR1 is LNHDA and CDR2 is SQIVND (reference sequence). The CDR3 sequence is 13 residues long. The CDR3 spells CASSIISQSEAFF. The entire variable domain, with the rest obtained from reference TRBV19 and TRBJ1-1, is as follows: DGGITQSPKYLFRKEGQNVTLSCEQNLNHDAMYWYRQDPGQGLRLIYYSQIVNDFQKGDIAEGYSVSREKKESFPLTVTSAQKNPTAFYLCASSIISQSEAFFGQGTRLTVV.

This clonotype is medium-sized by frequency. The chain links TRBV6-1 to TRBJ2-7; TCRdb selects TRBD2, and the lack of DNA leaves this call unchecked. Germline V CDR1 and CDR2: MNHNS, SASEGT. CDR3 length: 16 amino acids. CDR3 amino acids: CASSESRRSVSYEQYF.

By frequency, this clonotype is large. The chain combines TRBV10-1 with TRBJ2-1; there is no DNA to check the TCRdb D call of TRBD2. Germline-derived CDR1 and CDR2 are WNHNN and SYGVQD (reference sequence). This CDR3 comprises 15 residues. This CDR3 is CASSAGTSGFNEQFF.

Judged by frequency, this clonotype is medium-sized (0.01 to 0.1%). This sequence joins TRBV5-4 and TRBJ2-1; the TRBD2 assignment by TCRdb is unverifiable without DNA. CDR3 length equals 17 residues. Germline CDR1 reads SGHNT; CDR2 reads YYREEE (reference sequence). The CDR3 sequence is CASSPHPSGSSYNEQFF.

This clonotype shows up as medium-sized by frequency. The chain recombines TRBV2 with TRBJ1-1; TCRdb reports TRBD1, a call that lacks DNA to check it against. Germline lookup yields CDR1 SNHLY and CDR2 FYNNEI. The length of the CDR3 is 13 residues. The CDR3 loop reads CASSIRENTEAFF.

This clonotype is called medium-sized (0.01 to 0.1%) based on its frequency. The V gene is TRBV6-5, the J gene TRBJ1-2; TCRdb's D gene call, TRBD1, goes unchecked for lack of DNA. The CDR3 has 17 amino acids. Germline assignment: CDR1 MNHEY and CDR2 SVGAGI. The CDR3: CASHKAGQGNYLKGYTF.

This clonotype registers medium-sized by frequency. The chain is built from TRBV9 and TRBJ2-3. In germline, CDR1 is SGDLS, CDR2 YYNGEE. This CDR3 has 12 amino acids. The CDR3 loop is CASSWLTDTQYF.